This is a list of T cell receptor beta chains from one sample in a study of blood T cells in healthy people across ages. TCRdb passed the 5' RACE reads through MiXCR, listing each CDR3 protein once. Of 650,000 to 1,000,000 distinct CDR3 sequences in the sample, around 36% were seen once. The material sequenced was blood. All receptors come from a man aged 18 to 29 in good health. CDR3s leave out the opening cysteine and the closing phenylalanine or tryptophan. The order of the fields is V gene, clone size, J gene, CDR3 protein. Clone size is given for some rows only: seen once, a few or many times, or a class if the clone is expanded.

v_call: TRBV7-9; clone_size: -; j_call: TRBJ1-1; cdr3_aa: ASSLVYSGMAEAF
v_call: TRBV12-3/TRBV12-4; clone_size: few; j_call: TRBJ1-5; cdr3_aa: ASTSSSNQPQH
v_call: TRBV20-1; clone_size: many; j_call: TRBJ2-1; cdr3_aa: SARPAGARNEQF
v_call: TRBV6-4; clone_size: -; j_call: TRBJ2-1; cdr3_aa: ASSSSRVSEQF
v_call: TRBV20-1; clone_size: -; j_call: TRBJ2-1; cdr3_aa: SASLGQGSNEQF
v_call: TRBV4-3; clone_size: few; j_call: TRBJ1-2; cdr3_aa: ASSAGETVYGYT
v_call: TRBV7-2; clone_size: many; j_call: TRBJ2-5; cdr3_aa: ASSSSGNEQY
v_call: TRBV6-2/TRBV6-3; clone_size: many; j_call: TRBJ1-2; cdr3_aa: AIARTGNYGYT
v_call: TRBV20-1; clone_size: few; j_call: TRBJ2-3; cdr3_aa: SASEQGALY
v_call: TRBV27; clone_size: few; j_call: TRBJ2-1; cdr3_aa: AGSFQGQGRDEQF
v_call: TRBV6-5; clone_size: -; j_call: TRBJ2-3; cdr3_aa: ASRRYRGHFTDTQY
v_call: TRBV7-2; clone_size: once; j_call: TRBJ2-3; cdr3_aa: ASSPNGLSTDTQY
v_call: TRBV12-3/TRBV12-4; clone_size: few; j_call: -; cdr3_aa: ASSHDNLFYNEQY
v_call: TRBV4-3; clone_size: few; j_call: TRBJ2-4; cdr3_aa: ASSQDVGVVKNIQY
v_call: TRBV4-3; clone_size: many; j_call: TRBJ1-2; cdr3_aa: ASSQGQYYGYT
v_call: TRBV12-5; clone_size: -; j_call: TRBJ2-1; cdr3_aa: ASGLLPDYQEQF
v_call: TRBV27; clone_size: few; j_call: TRBJ1-2; cdr3_aa: ASSSPGGGDDYGYT
v_call: TRBV12-3/TRBV12-4; clone_size: -; j_call: -; cdr3_aa: ASSFARAGYDNEQY
v_call: TRBV5-1; clone_size: few; j_call: TRBJ2-3; cdr3_aa: ASSLAAARTDTQY
v_call: TRBV12-3/TRBV12-4; clone_size: -; j_call: TRBJ2-7; cdr3_aa: ASSLWGAREQY
v_call: TRBV13; clone_size: -; j_call: TRBJ1-1; cdr3_aa: ASSPGGTDRNTEAF
v_call: TRBV4-3; clone_size: -; j_call: -; cdr3_aa: ASSQDRTRHYEQY
v_call: TRBV11-2; clone_size: -; j_call: TRBJ2-5; cdr3_aa: ASSKQTVVETQY
v_call: TRBV19; clone_size: -; j_call: TRBJ2-3; cdr3_aa: ASWTGQGTDTQY
v_call: TRBV12-3/TRBV12-4; clone_size: few; j_call: TRBJ1-5; cdr3_aa: ASRRDRSQPQH
v_call: TRBV25-1; clone_size: -; j_call: TRBJ1-6; cdr3_aa: ASSRLPRGSPLH
v_call: TRBV5-5; clone_size: -; j_call: TRBJ1-1; cdr3_aa: ASSLDVAANTEAF
v_call: TRBV3-1; clone_size: once; j_call: TRBJ1-6; cdr3_aa: ASSQEVGTGGIPLH
v_call: TRBV4-3; clone_size: -; j_call: TRBJ2-7; cdr3_aa: ASSQDQSVIPYNEQY
v_call: TRBV20-1; clone_size: -; j_call: TRBJ1-5; cdr3_aa: SARDVRGGNQPQH
v_call: TRBV27; clone_size: few; j_call: TRBJ2-3; cdr3_aa: ASRRWGASTDTQY
v_call: TRBV5-5; clone_size: -; j_call: TRBJ2-3; cdr3_aa: ASSLRLAKITDTQY
v_call: TRBV15; clone_size: many; j_call: TRBJ2-7; cdr3_aa: ATSRDLADSYEQY
v_call: TRBV6-2/TRBV6-3; clone_size: -; j_call: TRBJ1-1; cdr3_aa: ASSSGTLNTEAF
v_call: TRBV29-1; clone_size: many; j_call: TRBJ2-3; cdr3_aa: SVEARGMTDTQY
v_call: TRBV20-1; clone_size: -; j_call: TRBJ1-4; cdr3_aa: SALPAGPEKLF
v_call: TRBV20-1; clone_size: -; j_call: -; cdr3_aa: SGGGVSYNEQY
v_call: TRBV5-1; clone_size: -; j_call: TRBJ2-3; cdr3_aa: ASRTPGGPPRQY
v_call: TRBV7-8; clone_size: -; j_call: TRBJ2-3; cdr3_aa: ASSEDMITDTQY
v_call: TRBV12-3/TRBV12-4; clone_size: -; j_call: TRBJ1-6; cdr3_aa: ASSSGTRYSPLH
v_call: TRBV10-2; clone_size: -; j_call: TRBJ2-7; cdr3_aa: ASSEIERGENEQY
v_call: TRBV4-2; clone_size: many; j_call: TRBJ2-1; cdr3_aa: ASSQGTSSYNEQF